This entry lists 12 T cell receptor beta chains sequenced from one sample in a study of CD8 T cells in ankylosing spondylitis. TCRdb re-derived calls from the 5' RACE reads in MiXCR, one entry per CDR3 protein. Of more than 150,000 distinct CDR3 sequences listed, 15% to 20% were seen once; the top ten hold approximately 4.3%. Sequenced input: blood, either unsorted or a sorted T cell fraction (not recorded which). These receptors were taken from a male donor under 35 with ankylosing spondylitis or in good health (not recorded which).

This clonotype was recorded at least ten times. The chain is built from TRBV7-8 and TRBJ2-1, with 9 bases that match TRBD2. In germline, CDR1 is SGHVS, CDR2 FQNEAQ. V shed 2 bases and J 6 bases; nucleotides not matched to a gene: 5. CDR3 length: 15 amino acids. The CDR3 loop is CASSLYGGRANEQFF. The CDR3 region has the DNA TGTGCCAGCAGCTTATATGGCGGGAGGGCCAATGAGCAGTTCTTC.

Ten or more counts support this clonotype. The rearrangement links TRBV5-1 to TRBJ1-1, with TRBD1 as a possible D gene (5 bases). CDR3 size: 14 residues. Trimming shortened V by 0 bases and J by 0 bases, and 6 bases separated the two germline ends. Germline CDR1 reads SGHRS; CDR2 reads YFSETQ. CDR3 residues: CASSLAGMNTEAFF. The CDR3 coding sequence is TGCGCCAGCAGCTTGGCAGGGATGAACACTGAAGCTTTCTTT. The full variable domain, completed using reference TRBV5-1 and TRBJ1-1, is KAGVTQTPRYLIKTRGQQVTLSCSPISGHRSVSWYQQTPGQGLQFLFEYFSETQRNKGNFPGRFSGRQFSNSRSEMNVSTLELGDSALYLCASSLAGMNTEAFFGQGTRLTVV.

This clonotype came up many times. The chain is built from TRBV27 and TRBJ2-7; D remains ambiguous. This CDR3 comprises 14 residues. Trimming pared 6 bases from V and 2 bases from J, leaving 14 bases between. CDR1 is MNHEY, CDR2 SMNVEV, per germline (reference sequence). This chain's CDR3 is CASRNDLRPYEQYV. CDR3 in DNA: TGTGCCAGCAGGAACGACCTAAGACCCTACGAGCAGTACGTC.

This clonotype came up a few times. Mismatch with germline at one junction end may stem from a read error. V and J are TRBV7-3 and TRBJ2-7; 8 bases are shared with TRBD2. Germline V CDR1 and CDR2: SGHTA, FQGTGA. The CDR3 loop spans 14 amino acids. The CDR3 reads CASSSRTSSNEQYF. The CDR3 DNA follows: TGTGCCAGCAGCTCAAGGACTAGCTCCAACGAGCAGTACTTC.

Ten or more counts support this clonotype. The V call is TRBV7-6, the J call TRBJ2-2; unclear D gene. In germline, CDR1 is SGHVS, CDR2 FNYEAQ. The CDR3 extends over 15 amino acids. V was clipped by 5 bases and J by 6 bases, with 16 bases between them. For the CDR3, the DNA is TGTGCCAGCAGCCCTAACCCCCATTGGGCCGGGGAGCTGTTTTTT. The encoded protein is CASSPNPHWAGELFF.

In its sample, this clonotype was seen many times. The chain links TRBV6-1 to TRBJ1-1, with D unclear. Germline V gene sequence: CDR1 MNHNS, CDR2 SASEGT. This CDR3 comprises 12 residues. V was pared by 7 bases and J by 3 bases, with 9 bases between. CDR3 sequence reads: CASIKFDTEAFF. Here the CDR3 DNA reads TGTGCCAGCATTAAGTTCGACACTGAAGCTTTCTTT.

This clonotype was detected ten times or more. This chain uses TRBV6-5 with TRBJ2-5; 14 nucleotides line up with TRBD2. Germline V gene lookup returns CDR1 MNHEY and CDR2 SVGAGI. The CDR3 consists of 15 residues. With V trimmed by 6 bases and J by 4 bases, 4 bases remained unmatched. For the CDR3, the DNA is TGTGCCAGCAGGGGACTAGCGGGGGAGGGAGAGACCCAGTACTTC. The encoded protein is CASRGLAGEGETQYF.

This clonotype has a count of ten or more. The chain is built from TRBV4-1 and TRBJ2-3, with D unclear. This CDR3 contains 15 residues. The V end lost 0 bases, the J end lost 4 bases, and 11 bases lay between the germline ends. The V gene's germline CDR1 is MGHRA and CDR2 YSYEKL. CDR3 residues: CASSQEGLAPDTQYF. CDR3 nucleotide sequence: TGCGCCAGCAGCCAAGAGGGTCTTGCCCCAGATACGCAGTATTTT.

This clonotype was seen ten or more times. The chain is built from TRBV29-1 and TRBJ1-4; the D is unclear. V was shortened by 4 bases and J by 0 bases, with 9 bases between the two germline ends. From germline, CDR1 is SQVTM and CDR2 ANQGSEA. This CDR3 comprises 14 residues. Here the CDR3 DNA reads TGCAGCGTTGTATTCGACGCAACTAATGAAAAACTGTTTTTT. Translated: CSVVFDATNEKLFF.

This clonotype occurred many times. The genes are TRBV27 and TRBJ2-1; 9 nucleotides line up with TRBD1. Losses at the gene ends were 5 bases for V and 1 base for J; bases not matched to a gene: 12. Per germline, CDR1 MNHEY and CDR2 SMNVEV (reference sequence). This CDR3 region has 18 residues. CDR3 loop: CASSKGQGGSWSYNEQFF. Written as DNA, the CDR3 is TGTGCCAGCAGTAAGGGACAGGGTGGTAGTTGGTCCTACAATGAGCAGTTCTTC.

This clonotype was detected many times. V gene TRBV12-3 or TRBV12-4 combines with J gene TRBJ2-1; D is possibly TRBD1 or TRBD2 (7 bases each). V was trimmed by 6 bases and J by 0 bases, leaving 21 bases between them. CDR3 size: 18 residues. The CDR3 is CASSPLTQGGSSYNEQFF. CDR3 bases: TGTGCCAGCAGCCCCTTAACCCAGGGGGGGAGCTCCTACAATGAGCAGTTCTTC.

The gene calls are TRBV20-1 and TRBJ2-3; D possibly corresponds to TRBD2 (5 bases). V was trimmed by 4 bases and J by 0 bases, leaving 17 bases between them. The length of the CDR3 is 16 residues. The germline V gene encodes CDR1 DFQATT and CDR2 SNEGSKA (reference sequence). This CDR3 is CSAIPRSGTSTDTQYF. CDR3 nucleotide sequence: TGCAGTGCTATTCCCAGGAGCGGAACTAGCACAGATACGCAGTATTTT.